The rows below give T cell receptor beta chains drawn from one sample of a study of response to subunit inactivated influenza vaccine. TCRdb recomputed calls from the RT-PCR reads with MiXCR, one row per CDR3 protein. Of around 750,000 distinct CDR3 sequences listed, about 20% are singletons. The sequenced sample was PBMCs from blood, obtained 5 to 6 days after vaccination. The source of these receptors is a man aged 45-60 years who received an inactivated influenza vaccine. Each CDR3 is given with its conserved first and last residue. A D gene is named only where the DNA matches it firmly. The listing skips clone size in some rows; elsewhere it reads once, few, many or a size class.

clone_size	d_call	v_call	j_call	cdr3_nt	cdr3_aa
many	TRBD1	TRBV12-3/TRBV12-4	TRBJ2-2	TGTGCCAGCAGTCCCGGACAGGGAACGAACACCGGGGAGCTGTTTTTT	CASSPGQGTNTGELFF
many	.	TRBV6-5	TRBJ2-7	TGTGCCAGCAGTTACTCGATGGGAAGGATGGAGCAGTACTTC	CASSYSMGRMEQYF
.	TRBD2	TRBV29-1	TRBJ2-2	TGCAGCGTTGTCCCTCCAGCGGGGGGGCCCAATGGCGGGGAGCTGTTTTTT	CSVVPPAGGPNGGELFF
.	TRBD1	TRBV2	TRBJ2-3	TGTGCCAGCAGCGGACAGGTTGGAGATACGCAGTATTTT	CASSGQVGDTQYF
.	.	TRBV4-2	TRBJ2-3	TGTGCCAGCGAAGGAACAGATACGCAGTATTTT	CASEGTDTQYF
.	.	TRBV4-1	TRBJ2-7	TGCGCCAGCAGCCACGCAGTAGGGGAGCAGTACTTC	CASSHAVGEQYF
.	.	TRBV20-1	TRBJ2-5	TGCAGTGCTGGGAAGGGGAACCAAGAGACCCAGTACTTC	CSAGKGNQETQYF
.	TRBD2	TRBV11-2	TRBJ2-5	TGTGCCAGCAGCTTTAGCGGGGGGCTGCAAGAGACCCAGTACTTC	CASSFSGGLQETQYF
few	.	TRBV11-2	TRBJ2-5	TGTGCCAGCAGCTTATCGGCAGCTGGAAGAGAGACCCAGTACTTC	CASSLSAAGRETQYF
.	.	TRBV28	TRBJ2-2	TGTGCCAGCAAAACCGGGACGATCACCGGGGAGCTGTTTTTT	CASKTGTITGELFF
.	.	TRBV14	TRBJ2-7	TGTGCCAGCAGCCTCCTCCGGGACGGCTACGAGCAGTACTTC	CASSLLRDGYEQYF
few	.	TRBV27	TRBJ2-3	TGTGCCAGCAGTCAATTAGAGGGAGTAGATACGCAGTATTTT	CASSQLEGVDTQYF
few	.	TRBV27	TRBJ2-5	TGTGCCAGCAGCCCGACATACCAAGAGACCCAGTACTTC	CASSPTYQETQYF
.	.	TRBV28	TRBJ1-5	TGTGCCAGCAGTCCGAGCCCGGCAGGCAATCAGCCCCAGCATTTT	CASSPSPAGNQPQHF
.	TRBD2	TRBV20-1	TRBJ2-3	TGCAGTGCTGGGACTAGCGGGAGGGAAGGTACGCAGTATTTT	CSAGTSGREGTQYF
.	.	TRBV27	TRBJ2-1	TGTGCCAGCAGTCTGACGGAGAGCTCCTACAATGAGCAGTTCTTC	CASSLTESSYNEQFF
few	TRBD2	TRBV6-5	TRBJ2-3	TGTGCCAGCAGTTACTCGACCGGGACTAGCGGGGGGGCCACAGATACGCAGTATTTT	CASSYSTGTSGGATDTQYF
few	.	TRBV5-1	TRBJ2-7	TGCGCCAGCAGCTCAGGGACGTTACGGGAGAGCTCCTACGAGCAGTACTTC	CASSSGTLRESSYEQYF
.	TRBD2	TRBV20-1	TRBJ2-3	TGCAGTGCTAGAATGACTAGCGGGAGCACAGCTACGCAGTATTTT	CSARMTSGSTATQYF
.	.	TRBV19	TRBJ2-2	TGTGCCAGTAGTAGGCCTCACACCGGGGAGCTGTTTTTT	CASSRPHTGELFF
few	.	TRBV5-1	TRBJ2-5	TGCGCCAGCAGCGACCGGGACGGCCACGAGCCTCAAGAGACCCAGTACTTC	CASSDRDGHEPQETQYF
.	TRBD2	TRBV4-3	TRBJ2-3	TGCGCCAGCAGCCAAGTAATAATCCAACTAGCGCCTAAGGGGGATACGCAGTATTTT	CASSQVIIQLAPKGDTQYF
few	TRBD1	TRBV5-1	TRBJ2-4	TGCGCCAGCAGCTTGGATTATTTCGCCAGGGACAGGAACATTCAGTACTTC	CASSLDYFARDRNIQYF
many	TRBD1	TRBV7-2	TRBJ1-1	TGTGCCAGCAGCAGGGACAGGAACACTGAAGCTTTCTTT	CASSRDRNTEAFF
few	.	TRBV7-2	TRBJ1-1	TGTGCCAGCAGCTGGACTTATCCGTCCACTGAAGCTTTCTTT	CASSWTYPSTEAFF
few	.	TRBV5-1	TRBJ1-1	TGCGCCAGCAGCTTGGGGGGACGGACTATGAACACTGAAGCTTTCTTT	CASSLGGRTMNTEAFF
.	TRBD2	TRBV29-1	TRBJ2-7	TGCAGCGTCGCGGGACTAGCGGGGGTGAGCTCCTACGAGCAGTACTTC	CSVAGLAGVSSYEQYF
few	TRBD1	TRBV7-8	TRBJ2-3	TGTGCCAGCAGCCCCCCCGGACAGGGGCCAGATACGCAGTATTTT	CASSPPGQGPDTQYF
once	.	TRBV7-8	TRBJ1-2	TGTGCCAGCAGGCCTCGACAGGATGACTATGGCTACACCTTC	CASRPRQDDYGYTF
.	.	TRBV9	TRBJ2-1	TGTGCCAGCAGCGTAGATTTCTCCTACAATGAGCAGTTCTTC	CASSVDFSYNEQFF
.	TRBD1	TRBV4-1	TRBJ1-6	TGCGCCAGCAGCCAAGATCTTAGACAGGGAAACCCCCAAAGTTCACCCCTCCACTTT	CASSQDLRQGNPQSSPLHF
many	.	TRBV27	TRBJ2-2	TGTGCCAGCAGTTTCGGGGTTACCGGGGAGCTGTTTTTT	CASSFGVTGELFF
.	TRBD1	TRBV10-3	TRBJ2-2	TGTGCCATAGGACAGGGCGGCACCGGGGAGCTGTTTTTT	CAIGQGGTGELFF
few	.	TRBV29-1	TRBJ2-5	TGCAGCGTTGGCGGGACAGAGACCCAGTACTTC	CSVGGTETQYF
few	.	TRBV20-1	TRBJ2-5	TGCAGTGCTAGGGCGGGCGAGGACCCTCAAGAGACCCAGTACTTC	CSARAGEDPQETQYF
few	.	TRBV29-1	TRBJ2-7	TGCAGCGCCGGGCAGGGAGTTGGGGACTCGTACGAGCAGTACTTC	CSAGQGVGDSYEQYF
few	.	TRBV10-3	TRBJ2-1	TGTGCCATCAGCGCCGTCCAGGGAACCTCCTACAATGAGCAGTTCTTC	CAISAVQGTSYNEQFF
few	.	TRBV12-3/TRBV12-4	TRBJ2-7	TGTGCCAGCAGTTTACTCCTTTACGAGCAGTACTTC	CASSLLLYEQYF
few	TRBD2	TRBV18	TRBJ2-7	TGTGCCAGCTCACCACCGGGACTAGCCTTCAGCGAGCAGTACTTC	CASSPPGLAFSEQYF
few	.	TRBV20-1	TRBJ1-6	TGCAGTGCCAACCTTCCGGGACCGGACCAGAATTCACCCCTCCACTTT	CSANLPGPDQNSPLHF
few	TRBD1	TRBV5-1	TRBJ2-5	TGCGCCAGCAGCTTTAAAGGACAGGGAGAGACCCAGTACTTC	CASSFKGQGETQYF
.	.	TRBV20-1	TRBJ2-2	TGCAGTGCTAGGGGGTTGCCACAAACCTCGGCCGGGGAGCTGTTTTTT	CSARGLPQTSAGELFF
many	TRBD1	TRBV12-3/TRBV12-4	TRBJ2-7	TGTGCCAGCAGTCGCCCGGGACAGGGGTATTCCGAGCAGTACTTC	CASSRPGQGYSEQYF
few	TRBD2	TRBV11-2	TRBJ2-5	TGTGCCAGCGTCGAGCGGGGGTACCAAGAGACCCAGTACTTC	CASVERGYQETQYF
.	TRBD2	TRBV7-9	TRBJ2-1	TGTGCCAGCAGCCCGATAGCGGGGGTCTACAATGAGCAGTTCTTC	CASSPIAGVYNEQFF
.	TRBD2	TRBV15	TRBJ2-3	TGTGCCACCAGCCCTAGCGGGATCATGGTTACGCAGTATTTT	CATSPSGIMVTQYF
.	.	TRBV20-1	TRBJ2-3	TGCAGTGCTAGGGTCGGGCGGGGAAGATACACAGATACGCAGTATTTT	CSARVGRGRYTDTQYF
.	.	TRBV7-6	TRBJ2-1	TGTGCCAGCAGCTACCGAGGGTATGAGCAGTTCTTC	CASSYRGYEQFF
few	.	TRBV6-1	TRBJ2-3	TGTGCCAGCAGTACATATAGCGGCACAGATACGCAGTATTTT	CASSTYSGTDTQYF
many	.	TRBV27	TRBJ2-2	TGTGCCAGCAGTTTCCAGGGTACGAACACCGGGGAGCTGTTTTTT	CASSFQGTNTGELFF
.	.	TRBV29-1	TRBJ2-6	TGCAGCGTTCGGGACTCTGGGGCCAACGTCCTGACTTTC	CSVRDSGANVLTF
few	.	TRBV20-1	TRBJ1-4	TGCAGTGCCAAAGAACAGCCAACTAATGAAAAACTGTTTTTT	CSAKEQPTNEKLFF
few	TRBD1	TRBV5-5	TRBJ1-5	TGTGCCAGCAGCTTGGGTGGGGACAGGGTAGGTCAGCCCCAGCATTTT	CASSLGGDRVGQPQHF
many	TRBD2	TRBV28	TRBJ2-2	TGTGCCAGCACTCGGGAGGGGAGGAACACCGGGGAGCTGTTTTTT	CASTREGRNTGELFF
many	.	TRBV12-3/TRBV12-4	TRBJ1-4	TGTGCCAGCAGTCCTACAGGGAACGAAAAACTGTTTTTT	CASSPTGNEKLFF
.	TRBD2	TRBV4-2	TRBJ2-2	TGTGCCAGCAGCCACCCGGGACTAGCGGGGGGGCACACCGGGGAGCTGTTTTTT	CASSHPGLAGGHTGELFF
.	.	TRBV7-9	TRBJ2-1	TGTGCCAGCAGCATCCCAACAGGGCATGAGCAGTTCTTC	CASSIPTGHEQFF